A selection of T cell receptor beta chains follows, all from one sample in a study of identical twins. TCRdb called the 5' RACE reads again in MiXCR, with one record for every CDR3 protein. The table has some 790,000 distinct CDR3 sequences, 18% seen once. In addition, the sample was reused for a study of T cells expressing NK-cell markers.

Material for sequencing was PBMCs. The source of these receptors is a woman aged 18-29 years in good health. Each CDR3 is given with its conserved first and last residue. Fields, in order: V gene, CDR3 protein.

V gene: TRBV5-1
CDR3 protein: CASTPGQSYNEQFF

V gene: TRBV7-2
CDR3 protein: CASQGQGNTGELFF

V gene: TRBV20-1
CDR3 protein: CSARVTVGDSPLHF

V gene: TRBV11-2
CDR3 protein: CASGSTSGSDEQYF

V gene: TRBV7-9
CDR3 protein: CASSPPGQGNSETQYF

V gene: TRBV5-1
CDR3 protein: CASSSLFGGGGYTF

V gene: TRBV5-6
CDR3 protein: CASSLPPLNTEAFF

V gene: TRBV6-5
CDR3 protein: CASSLKSAYNIQYF

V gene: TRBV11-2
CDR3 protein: CASSPEGGAIRGETQYF

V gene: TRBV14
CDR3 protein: CASSQPVFSDTQYF

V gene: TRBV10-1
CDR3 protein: CASTPLRPDTQYF

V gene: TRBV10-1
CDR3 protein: CASRSAGGNEQFF

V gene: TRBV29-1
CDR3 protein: CSVEVLAGSYEQYF

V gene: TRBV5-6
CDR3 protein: CASSFVGGYEQYF

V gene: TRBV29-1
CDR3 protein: CSVVRDTDTQYF

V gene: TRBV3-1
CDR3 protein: CASSADYPDQPQHF

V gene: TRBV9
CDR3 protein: CASSPQGFPYEQYF

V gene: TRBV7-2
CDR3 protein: CASSRRGPNTGELFF

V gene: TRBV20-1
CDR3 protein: CSASRLDWGNEQFF

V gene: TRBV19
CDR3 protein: CASSMIQGDGYTF

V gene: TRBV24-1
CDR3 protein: CATSDLREDREIVGTDTQYF

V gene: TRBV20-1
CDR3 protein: CSARDLREQYF

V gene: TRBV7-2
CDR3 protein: CASSSDRRHGYTF

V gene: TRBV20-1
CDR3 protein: CSARGGGFVNTEAFF

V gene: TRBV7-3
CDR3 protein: CASRPTGLKKETQYF

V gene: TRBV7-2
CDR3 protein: CASGRGLDEQFF

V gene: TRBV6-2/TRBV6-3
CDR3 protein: CASKGLANYEQYF

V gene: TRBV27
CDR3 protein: CASSSTGFETQYF

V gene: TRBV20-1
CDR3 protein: CSARDLGGGRDEQFF

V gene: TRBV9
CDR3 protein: CASSVTGSNTEAFF

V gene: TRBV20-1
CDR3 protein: CSAFQGGGTEAFF

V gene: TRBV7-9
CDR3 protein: CASSSSGAGGKTQYF

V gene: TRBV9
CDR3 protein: CASSARRVGTHQETQYF

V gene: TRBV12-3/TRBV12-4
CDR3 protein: CASSPYRNTEAFF

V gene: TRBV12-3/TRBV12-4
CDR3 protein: CASSLKLAGTNEQFF

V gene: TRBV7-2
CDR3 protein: CASSWDRGETQYF

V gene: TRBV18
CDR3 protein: CASSPSEDHQETQYF

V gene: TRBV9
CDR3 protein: CASSVAGWVDTQYF

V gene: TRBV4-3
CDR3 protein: CASSQAWESDSGNTIYF

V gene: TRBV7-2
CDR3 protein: CASRTGTANTGELFF

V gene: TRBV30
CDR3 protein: CAWSVPGSPNEKLFF

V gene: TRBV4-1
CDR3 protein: CASSQDWREAFF

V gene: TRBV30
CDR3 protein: CAWSVRGGGTDTQYF

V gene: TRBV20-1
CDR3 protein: CSARGLAGGPGTGELFF

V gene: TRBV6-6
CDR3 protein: CASSLQGEGEQFF

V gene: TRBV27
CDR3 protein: CASSGTLQGARETQYF